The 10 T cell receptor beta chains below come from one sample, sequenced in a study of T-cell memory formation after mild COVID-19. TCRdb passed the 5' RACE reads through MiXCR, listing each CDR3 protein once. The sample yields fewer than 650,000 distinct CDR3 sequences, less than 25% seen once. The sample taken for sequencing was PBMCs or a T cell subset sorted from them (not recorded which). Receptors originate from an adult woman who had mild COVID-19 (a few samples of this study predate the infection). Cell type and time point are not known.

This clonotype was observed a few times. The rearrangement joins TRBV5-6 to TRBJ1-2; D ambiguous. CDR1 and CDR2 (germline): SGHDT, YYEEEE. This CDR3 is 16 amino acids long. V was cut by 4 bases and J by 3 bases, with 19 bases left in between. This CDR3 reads CASSRRSLGSDYGYTF. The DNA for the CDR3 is TGTGCCAGCAGCCGAAGGTCCCTGGGAAGCGACTATGGCTACACCTTC.

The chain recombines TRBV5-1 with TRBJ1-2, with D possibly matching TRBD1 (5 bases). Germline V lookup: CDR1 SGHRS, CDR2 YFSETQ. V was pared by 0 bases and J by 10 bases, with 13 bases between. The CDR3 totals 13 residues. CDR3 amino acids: CASSLEGSSSYTF. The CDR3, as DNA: TGCGCCAGCAGCTTGGAGGGGAGCAGCTCCTACACCTTC.

The CDR3 loop reads CASSQVRENEQFF. The CDR3 region has the DNA TGTGCCAGCAGCCAAGTAAGAGAAAATGAGCAGTTCTTC. This sequence joins TRBV3-1 and TRBJ2-1; D unresolved. Germline CDR1 and CDR2: LGHDT and YNNKEL (reference sequence). This CDR3 is 13 amino acids long. Trimming removed 1 base from V and 7 bases from J, with 8 bases in between.

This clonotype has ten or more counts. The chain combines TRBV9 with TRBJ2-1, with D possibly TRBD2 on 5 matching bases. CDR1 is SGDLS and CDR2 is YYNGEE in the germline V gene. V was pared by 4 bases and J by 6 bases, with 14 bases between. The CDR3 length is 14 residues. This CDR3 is CASSLSPGSNEQFF. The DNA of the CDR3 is TGTGCCAGCAGCCTAAGCCCGGGGAGCAATGAGCAGTTCTTC.

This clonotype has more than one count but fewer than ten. The CDR3 protein is CASSLAGSAYEQYF. The CDR3 bases are TGCGCCAGCAGCTTGGCCGGGTCAGCCTACGAGCAGTACTTC. This chain connects TRBV5-1 to TRBJ2-7; D ambiguous. The germline V gene has CDR1 SGHRS and CDR2 YFSETQ. This CDR3 has 14 residues. Trimming removed 0 bases from V and 2 bases from J, with 9 bases in between.

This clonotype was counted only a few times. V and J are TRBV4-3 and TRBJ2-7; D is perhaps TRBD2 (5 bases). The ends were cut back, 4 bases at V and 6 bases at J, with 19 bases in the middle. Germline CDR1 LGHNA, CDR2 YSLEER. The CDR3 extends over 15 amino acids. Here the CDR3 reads CASSPTLARAVEQYF. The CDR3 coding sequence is TGCGCCAGCAGCCCCACGCTGGCTAGAGCGGTCGAGCAGTACTTC.

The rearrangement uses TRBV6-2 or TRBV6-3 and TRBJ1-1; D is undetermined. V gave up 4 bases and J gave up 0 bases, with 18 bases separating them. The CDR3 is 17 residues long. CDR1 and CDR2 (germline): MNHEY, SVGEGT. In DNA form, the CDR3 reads TGTGCCAGCAGTTCCTTGGAGAATTGGTTTATGAACACTGAAGCTTTCTTT. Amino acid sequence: CASSSLENWFMNTEAFF.

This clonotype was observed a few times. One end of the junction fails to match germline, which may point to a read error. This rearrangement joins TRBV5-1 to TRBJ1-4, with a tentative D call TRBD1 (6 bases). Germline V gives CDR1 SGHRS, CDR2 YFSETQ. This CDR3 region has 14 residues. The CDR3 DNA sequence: TGTGCCAGCAGCTTCGGACAGCCTAATGAAAAACTGTTTTTT. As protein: CASSFGQPNEKLFF.

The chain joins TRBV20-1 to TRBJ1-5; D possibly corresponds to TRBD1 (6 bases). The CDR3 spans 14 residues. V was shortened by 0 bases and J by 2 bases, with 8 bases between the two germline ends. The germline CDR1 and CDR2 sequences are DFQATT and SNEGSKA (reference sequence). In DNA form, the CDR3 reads TGCAGTGCTAGAGACAGGGGAGGCAATCAGCCCCAGCATTTT. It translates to CSARDRGGNQPQHF.

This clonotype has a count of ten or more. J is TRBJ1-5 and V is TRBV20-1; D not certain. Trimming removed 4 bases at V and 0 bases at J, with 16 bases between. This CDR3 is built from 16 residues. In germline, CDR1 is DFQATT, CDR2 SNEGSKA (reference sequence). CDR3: CSAIWRPGYSNQPQHF. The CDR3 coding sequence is TGCAGTGCTATATGGCGGCCTGGATATAGCAATCAGCCCCAGCATTTT.